The 3 T cell receptor beta chains below were found in one sample sequenced in a study of shared clonotypes between healthy human individuals. The protocol was immunoSEQ multiplex PCR, while the TCRdb copy is restricted to in-frame clones and leaves out a portion. The profile shows around 2.1 million clones, approximately 94% of them singletons. CD8 cells regarded as naive lacked CD45RO, were positively chosen for CCR7, and omitted terminally differentiated effector memory CD45RA+ cells. Sequenced material: naive CD8+ T cells from PBMCs. All receptors come from a man between 18 and 29 years old in good health. Some clones in this sample may be carry-over from other donors' samples.

The chain combines TRBV27 with TRBJ2-1, with TRBD2 matching over 9 bases. Trimming removed 6 bases from V and 12 bases from J; junction bases left unmatched: 12. This CDR3 is 14 amino acids long. The germline gives CDR1 MNHEY, CDR2 SMNVEV (reference sequence). In DNA form, the CDR3 reads TGTGCCAGCAGGCATGCCGGGACTAGCAACGGGCAGTTCTTC. Its protein is CASRHAGTSNGQFF.

The rearrangement uses TRBV14 and TRBJ2-1; 8 bases map to TRBD1. Germline CDR1 and CDR2: SGHDN and FVKESK. Trimming took 5 bases from V and 0 from J; bases not matched to a gene: 9. The CDR3 is made up of 17 amino acids. CDR3 loop: CASSGLTGASSYNEQFF. As DNA, the CDR3 is TGTGCCAGCAGCGGATTGACAGGGGCCAGCTCCTACAATGAGCAGTTCTTC.

This sequence joins TRBV4-1 and TRBJ2-7, with a possible D match to TRBD1 (7 bases). The CDR3 consists of 15 residues. The germline gives CDR1 MGHRA, CDR2 YSYEKL. Trimming left V 2 bases short and J 3 bases short, with 14 bases between. The chain's CDR3 is CASSQQGGVIYEQYF. The CDR3 coding sequence is TGCGCCAGCAGCCAACAGGGGGGAGTGATCTACGAGCAGTACTTC.